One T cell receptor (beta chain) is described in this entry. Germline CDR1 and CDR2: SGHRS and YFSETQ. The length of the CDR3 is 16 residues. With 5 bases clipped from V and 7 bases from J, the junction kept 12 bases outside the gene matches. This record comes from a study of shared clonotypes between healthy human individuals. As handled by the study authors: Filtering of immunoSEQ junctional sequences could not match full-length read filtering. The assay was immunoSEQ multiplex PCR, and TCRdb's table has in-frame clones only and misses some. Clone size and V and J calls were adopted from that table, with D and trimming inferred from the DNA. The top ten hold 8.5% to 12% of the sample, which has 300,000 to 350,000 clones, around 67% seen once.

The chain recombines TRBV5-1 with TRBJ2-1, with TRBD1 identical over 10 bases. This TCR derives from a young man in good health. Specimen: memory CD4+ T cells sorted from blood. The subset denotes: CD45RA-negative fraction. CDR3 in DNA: TGCGCCAGCAGAGGGGACAGGGGATTCCAACTGAATGAGCAGTTCTTC. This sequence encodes CASRGDRGFQLNEQFF.